Each of the 28 T cell receptor beta chains below was sequenced from the same sample in a study of cytotoxic CD8 clonotypes in ibrutinib-treated CLL (dated by TCRdb to 2020 to 2022). Reading the label with the study, this specimen's time point is: approximately eleven months on ibrutinib. To prepare the library, the immunoSEQ multiplex PCR assay was applied. Sourced from immuneACCESS, this table was stored by TCRdb with only in-frame sequences that have V and J called. A share of the clones is absent; for the studies checked, an unresolved V gene accounts for under half, and the remainder has no known explanation. This sample gives tens of thousands of clones in total; roughly 50% of them show up just once. The leading ten clones occupy around a third of the sample. The sample in question was PBMCs, obtained after 12 months of ibrutinib treatment. The source is a human donor with chronic lymphocytic leukemia.

This rearrangement joins TRBV6-1 to TRBJ1-1, with TRBD1 matching 7 bases. The germline CDR1 and CDR2 sequences are MNHNS and SASEGT. The CDR3 sequence is 14 residues long. V lost 4 bases to trimming and J lost 0 bases; unmatched junction nucleotides: 2. CDR3 nucleotides: TGTGCCAGCAGTGGGGACAGCATGAACACTGAAGCTTTCTTT. Residues: CASSGDSMNTEAFF.

This clone came up a few times. The J gene is TRBJ2-5, the V gene TRBV18; 8 bases agree with TRBD1. Germline values: CDR1 KGHSH, CDR2 LQKENI. The trim removed 3 bases at V and 2 bases at J, leaving 5 bases unmatched. There are 15 residues in the CDR3. The CDR3, as DNA: TGTGCCAGCTCACCGCAGGGGGCCGGGCAAGAGACCCAGTACTTC. Amino acids: CASSPQGAGQETQYF.

This rearrangement joins TRBV19 to TRBJ2-7; D perhaps matches TRBD1 (6 bases). Germline V gene data show CDR1 as LNHDA and CDR2 as SQIVND (reference sequence). The V gene lost 5 bases and the J gene lost 3 bases, with 14 bases spanning the gap. The CDR3 spans 14 residues. CDR3 sequence: CASSLTGDLYEQYF. CDR3 DNA: TGTGCCAGTAGTTTGACAGGAGACCTCTACGAGCAGTACTTC.

The V gene is TRBV7-6, the J gene TRBJ1-5; D perhaps matches TRBD1 (5 bases). CDR1 is SGHVS and CDR2 is FNYEAQ in the germline V gene. The V end lost 2 bases, the J end lost 6 bases, and 11 bases lay between the germline ends. This CDR3 spans 14 amino acids. The CDR3, as DNA: TGTGCCAGCAGCTTAACGGGGGTGGGTCAGCCCCAGCATTTT. Protein: CASSLTGVGQPQHF. The full variable domain, its missing parts supplied by reference TRBV7-6 and TRBJ1-5, is GAGVSQSPRYKVTKRGQDVALRCDPISGHVSLYWYRQALGQGPEFLTYFNYEAQQDKSGLPNDRFSAERPEGSISTLTIQRTEQRDSAMYRCASSLTGVGQPQHFGDGTRLSIL.

This rearrangement joins TRBV5-1 to TRBJ2-3, with D perhaps TRBD2 (7 bases). CDR3 length equals 15 residues. Germline V gives CDR1 SGHRS, CDR2 YFSETQ. V was trimmed by 0 bases and J by 1 base, leaving 9 bases between them. CDR3 DNA sequence: TGCGCCAGCAGCTTGGGCGGGGGCCGCACAGATACGCAGTATTTT. It encodes CASSLGGGRTDTQYF.

V and J are TRBV5-1 and TRBJ2-7, with 11 bases matching TRBD1. V gave up 4 bases and J gave up 6 bases; unmatched junction bases: 3. The CDR3 extends over 13 amino acids. Looked up from germline, CDR1 is SGHRS and CDR2 is YFSETQ. The CDR3 nucleotides read TGCGCCAGCAGCATCGGACAGGGGGCCGAGCAGTACTTC. Its translation: CASSIGQGAEQYF. The full variable domain, its missing parts supplied by reference TRBV5-1 and TRBJ2-7, is KAGVTQTPRYLIKTRGQQVTLSCSPISGHRSVSWYQQTPGQGLQFLFEYFSETQRNKGNFPGRFSGRQFSNSRSEMNVSTLELGDSALYLCASSIGQGAEQYFGPGTRLTVT.

This clone was recorded at least ten times. The chain combines TRBV9 with TRBJ1-1; tentative D call: TRBD1 (6 bases). The CDR3 is made up of 14 amino acids. The germline V gene has CDR1 SGDLS and CDR2 YYNGEE. The V end was cut by 4 bases, the J end by 5 bases, with 15 bases between. The CDR3 sequence: CASSPRGGGTEAFF. DNA for the CDR3: TGTGCCAGCAGCCCCCGGGGAGGGGGGACTGAAGCTTTCTTT.

V is TRBV5-1 and J is TRBJ1-2, with unresolved D. The V gene lost 6 bases and the J gene lost 2 bases, with 14 bases spanning the gap. Looked up from germline, CDR1 is SGHRS and CDR2 is YFSETQ. This CDR3 has 14 residues. CDR3 in amino acids: CASKVDWGNYGYTF. CDR3 in DNA: TGCGCCAGCAAGGTGGATTGGGGAAACTATGGCTACACCTTC.

V is TRBV11-1 and J is TRBJ2-5; D remains unclear. The germline V gene encodes CDR1 SGHAT and CDR2 FQDESV (reference sequence). V dropped 4 bases and J dropped 4 bases, with 13 bases sitting between them. The CDR3 has 14 residues. CDR3 in DNA: TGTGCCAGCAGCTGGTCGCAGTCGCGAGAGACCCAGTACTTC. This translates into CASSWSQSRETQYF.

A few counts support this clone. This chain joins TRBV4-2 and TRBJ2-3, with D perhaps given as TRBD1 or TRBD2 (5 bases each). V was shortened by 0 bases and J by 4 bases, with 11 bases between the two germline ends. Germline CDR1 is LGHNA and CDR2 is YNFKEQ. The CDR3 is 15 residues long. The chain's CDR3 is CASSQEGTGSDTQYF. The CDR3 DNA follows: TGTGCCAGCAGCCAAGAGGGGACGGGCTCAGATACGCAGTATTTT.

The chain couples TRBV27 to TRBJ1-6; TRBD1 might be the D (5 bases). V gave up 3 bases and J gave up 14 bases, with 14 bases separating them. CDR1 and CDR2 from the germline V gene are MNHEY and SMNVEV (reference sequence). This CDR3 contains 13 residues. The CDR3 coding sequence is TGTGCCAGCAGTTTGGGGCCTACCGACGCCCTCCACTTT. It translates to CASSLGPTDALHF.

This clone was seen repeatedly, ten times or more. V gene TRBV28 combines with J gene TRBJ1-2; a possible D gene is TRBD1 (5 bases). Germline CDR1 MDHEN, CDR2 SYDVKM. Trimming shortened V by 8 bases and J by 6 bases, and 19 bases separated the two germline ends. The CDR3 covers 14 residues. The CDR3 is CASFPWGSGDGYTF. CDR3 DNA sequence: TGTGCCAGCTTCCCCTGGGGGTCGGGGGATGGCTACACCTTC.

The chain carries TRBV4-1 and TRBJ2-1; 12 nucleotides align to TRBD2. V shed 3 bases and J 9 bases; nucleotides not matched to a gene: 12. The germline V gene encodes CDR1 MGHRA and CDR2 YSYEKL. The CDR3 is 17 residues long. The CDR3 sequence: CASSQDRTSGVWGEQFF. The CDR3 bases are TGCGCCAGCAGCCAGGACCGGACTAGCGGGGTGTGGGGTGAGCAGTTCTTC.

In this sample, this clone is medium-sized. The rearrangement joins TRBV30 to TRBJ2-3; D is possibly TRBD2 (5 bases). Germline loops: CDR1 GTSNPN, CDR2 SVGIG (reference sequence). The CDR3 spans 14 residues. Between the trimmed V and J ends, which lost 0 bases and 2 bases, there was a span of 9 bases. The CDR3 sequence: CAWSVSGNTDTQYF. As DNA, the CDR3 is TGTGCCTGGAGTGTTTCGGGAAACACAGATACGCAGTATTTT.

The chain has TRBV5-4 and TRBJ1-4; 8 bases are a match to TRBD1. Germline assignment: CDR1 SGHNT and CDR2 YYREEE (reference sequence). V gave up 5 bases and J gave up 4 bases; unmatched junction bases: 7. This CDR3 has 15 amino acids. DNA for the CDR3: TGTGCCAGCAGTAAAATCGACAGGGGTAATGAAAAACTGTTTTTT. Protein sequence: CASSKIDRGNEKLFF. Combining the CDR3 with reference TRBV5-4 and TRBJ1-4 gives the whole variable domain ETGVTQSPTHLIKTRGQQVTLRCSSQSGHNTVSWYQQALGQGPQFIFQYYREEENGRGNFPPRFSGLQFPNYSSELNVNALELDDSALYLCASSKIDRGNEKLFFGSGTQLSVL.

The chain employs TRBV18 and TRBJ2-5; 8 nucleotides match TRBD1. From germline, CDR1 is KGHSH and CDR2 LQKENI. The CDR3 has 15 residues. V lost 4 bases, J lost 4 bases, and 8 bases stayed unmatched. CDR3 protein: CASSHATGVGETQYF. CDR3 DNA: TGTGCCAGCTCACACGCGACAGGGGTCGGAGAGACCCAGTACTTC.

This rearrangement joins TRBV21-1 to TRBJ1-2. TRBV21-1 is given as a pseudogene. The CDR3 extends over 20 amino acids. DNA for the CDR3: TGTGCCAGCAGCAAGGGGAAGGGATGGGACGGTTCGGTGGGCAACTATGGCTACACCTTC. Translating gives CASSKGKGWDGSVGNYGYTF.

V usage is TRBV5-1 and J usage is TRBJ2-1; 16 nucleotides align to TRBD2. This CDR3 comprises 17 residues. Losses at the gene ends were 4 bases for V and 5 bases for J; bases not matched to a gene: 6. Germline CDR1 is SGHRS and CDR2 is YFSETQ. The CDR3 DNA follows: TGCGCCAGCAGCCTGGGGACTAGCGGGAGGGCCCACAATGAGCAGTTCTTC. This sequence encodes CASSLGTSGRAHNEQFF.

The table lists this clone with a few counts. This chain joins TRBV9 and TRBJ2-7, with 7 bases that match TRBD2. CDR1 SGDLS and CDR2 YYNGEE come from the germline V gene. Trimming removed 2 bases from V and 7 bases from J; junction bases left unmatched: 6. The CDR3 is made up of 13 amino acids. For the CDR3, the DNA is TGTGCCAGCAGCGTCAGCGGGGTGGGTGAGCAGTACTTC. Its translation is CASSVSGVGEQYF.

This clone was counted a single time. V gene TRBV7-9 combines with J gene TRBJ1-2, with TRBD1 as a possible D gene (5 bases). Germline-derived CDR1 and CDR2 are SEHNR and FQNEAQ (reference sequence). V was trimmed by 5 bases and J by 7 bases, leaving 14 bases between them. This CDR3 spans 13 amino acids. CDR3 sequence reads: CASSDAGGRGYTF. The CDR3 coding sequence is TGTGCCAGCAGCGACGCTGGGGGACGTGGCTACACCTTC.

This clone is labeled hyperexpanded. The genes are TRBV9 and TRBJ2-3; D remains ambiguous. CDR1 SGDLS and CDR2 YYNGEE come from the germline V gene. This CDR3 spans 15 amino acids. V was pared by 0 bases and J by 0 bases, with 8 bases between. CDR3 in DNA: TGTGCCAGCAGCGTAGGACACCTTAGCACAGATACGCAGTATTTT. Its translation is CASSVGHLSTDTQYF.

The chain is built from TRBV29-1 and TRBJ1-5; D gene ambiguous. CDR3 length: 12 residues. Germline lookup yields CDR1 SQVTM and CDR2 ANQGSEA. V shed 5 bases and J shed 0 bases, with 5 bases lying between them. Written as DNA, the CDR3 is TGCAGCGTTTCAGCTAGCAATCAGCCCCAGCATTTT. As protein: CSVSASNQPQHF.

This clone was seen ten or more times. The chain combines TRBV7-2 with TRBJ2-1; TRBD2 is a possible D gene (5 bases). Trimming took 5 bases from V and 3 from J, leaving 14 bases between them. The CDR3 has 15 amino acids. Per the germline V gene, CDR1 is SGHTA and CDR2 is FQGNSA. For the CDR3, the DNA is TGTGCCAGCAGCGAGGTCGTGGGGAGCTACAATGAGCAGTTCTTC. Amino acids: CASSEVVGSYNEQFF.

This clone was observed many times. The gene calls are TRBV9 and TRBJ2-7; D possibly corresponds to TRBD2 (7 bases). Trimming removed 4 bases from V and 4 bases from J, with 18 bases in between. This CDR3 has 15 amino acids. The germline gives CDR1 SGDLS, CDR2 YYNGEE. The CDR3 bases are TGTGCCAGCAGCCCCCCGGGGGGCGGGAGTTACGAGCAGTACTTC. It yields the protein CASSPPGGGSYEQYF.

This clone was detected only a few times. The chain links TRBV6-6 to TRBJ2-7; D is possibly TRBD1 or TRBD2 (5 bases each). Germline CDR1 is MNHNY and CDR2 is SVGAGI (reference sequence). This CDR3 has 13 residues. V dropped 2 bases and J dropped 4 bases, with 9 bases sitting between them. CDR3 amino acids: CASSYGTVYEQYF. The CDR3 DNA reads as TGTGCCAGCAGTTACGGGACGGTGTACGAGCAGTACTTC.

The gene calls are TRBV25-1 and TRBJ2-5; perhaps TRBD1 as D (6 bases). Trimming removed 6 bases at V and 1 base at J, with 12 bases between. Germline CDR1 MGHDK, CDR2 SYGVNS. The CDR3 contains 14 residues. The CDR3 loop reads CASSPGHLQETQYF. The DNA of the CDR3 is TGTGCCAGCAGCCCGGGACACCTCCAAGAGACCCAGTACTTC.

This clone was seen once. The V call is TRBV27, the J call TRBJ2-7; the match to TRBD1 covers 8 bases. This CDR3 is 15 amino acids long. Germline lookup yields CDR1 MNHEY and CDR2 SMNVEV (reference sequence). V was clipped by 6 bases and J by 2 bases; unmatched bases: 9. The chain's CDR3 is CASRSRQGTTYEQYF. DNA of the CDR3: TGTGCCAGCAGATCAAGACAGGGGACAACCTACGAGCAGTACTTC.

Here the CDR3 reads CASSQDGNYNEQFF. For the CDR3, the DNA is TGTGCCAGCAGCCAAGATGGCAACTACAATGAGCAGTTCTTC. The chain has TRBV4-2 and TRBJ2-1; D is undetermined. Germline assignment: CDR1 LGHNA and CDR2 YNFKEQ. V lost 0 bases and J lost 3, with 6 bases in between. CDR3 length equals 14 residues.